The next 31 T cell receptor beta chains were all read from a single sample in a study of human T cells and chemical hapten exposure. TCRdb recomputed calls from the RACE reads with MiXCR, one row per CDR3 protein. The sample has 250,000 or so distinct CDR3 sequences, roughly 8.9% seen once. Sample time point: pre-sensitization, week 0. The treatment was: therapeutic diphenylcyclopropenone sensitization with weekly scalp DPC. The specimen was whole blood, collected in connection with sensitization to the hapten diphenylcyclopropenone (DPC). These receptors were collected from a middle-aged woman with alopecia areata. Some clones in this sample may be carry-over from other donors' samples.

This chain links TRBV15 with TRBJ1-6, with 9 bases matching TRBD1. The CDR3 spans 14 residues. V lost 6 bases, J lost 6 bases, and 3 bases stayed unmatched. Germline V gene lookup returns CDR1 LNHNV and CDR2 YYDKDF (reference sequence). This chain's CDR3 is CATSPGQGNSPLHF. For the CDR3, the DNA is TGTGCCACCAGTCCGGGACAGGGTAATTCACCCCTCCACTTT.

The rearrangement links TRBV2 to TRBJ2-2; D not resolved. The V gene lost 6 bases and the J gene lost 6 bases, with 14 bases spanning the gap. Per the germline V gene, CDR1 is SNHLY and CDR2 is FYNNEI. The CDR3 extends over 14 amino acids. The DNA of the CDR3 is TGTGCCAGCAGCCCGAGGCTAGAGCCCGGGGAGCTGTTTTTT. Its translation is CASSPRLEPGELFF.

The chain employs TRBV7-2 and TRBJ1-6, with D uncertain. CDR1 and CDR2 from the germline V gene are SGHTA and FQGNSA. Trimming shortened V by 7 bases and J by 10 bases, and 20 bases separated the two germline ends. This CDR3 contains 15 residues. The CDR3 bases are TGTGCCAGCACCAGTTCGGAGGGCGTGAAGTCACCCCTCCACTTT. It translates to CASTSSEGVKSPLHF.

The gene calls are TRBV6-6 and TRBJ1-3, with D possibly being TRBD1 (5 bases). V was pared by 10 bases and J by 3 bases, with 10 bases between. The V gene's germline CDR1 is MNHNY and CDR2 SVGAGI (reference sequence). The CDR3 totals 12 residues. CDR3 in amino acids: CATWGLGNTIYF. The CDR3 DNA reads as TGTGCCACATGGGGCCTTGGAAACACCATATATTTT.

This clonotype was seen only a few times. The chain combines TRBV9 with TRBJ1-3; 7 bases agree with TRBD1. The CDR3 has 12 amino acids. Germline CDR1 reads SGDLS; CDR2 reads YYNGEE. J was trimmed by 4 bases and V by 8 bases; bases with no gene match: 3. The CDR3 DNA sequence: TGTGCCAGTCAGGGGGTCGGAAACACCATATATTTT. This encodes CASQGVGNTIYF.

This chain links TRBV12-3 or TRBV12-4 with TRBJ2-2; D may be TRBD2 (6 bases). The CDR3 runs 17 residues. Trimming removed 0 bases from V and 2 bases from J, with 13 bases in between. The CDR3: CASSLALLARNTGELFF. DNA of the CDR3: TGTGCCAGCAGTTTAGCGCTCCTAGCGCGTAACACCGGGGAGCTGTTTTTT.

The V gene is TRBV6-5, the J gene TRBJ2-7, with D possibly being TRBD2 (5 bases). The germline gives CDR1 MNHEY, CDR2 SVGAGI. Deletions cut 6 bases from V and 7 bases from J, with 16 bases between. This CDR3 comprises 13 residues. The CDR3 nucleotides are TGTGCCAGCAGGGCGGGCCAAGGTCCTGAGCAGTACTTC. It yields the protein CASRAGQGPEQYF.

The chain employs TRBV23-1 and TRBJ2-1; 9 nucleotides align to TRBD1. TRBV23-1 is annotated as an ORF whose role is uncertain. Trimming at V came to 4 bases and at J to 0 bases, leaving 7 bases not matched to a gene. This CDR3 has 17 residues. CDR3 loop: CASSRVGTGSSYNEQFF. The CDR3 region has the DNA TGCGCCAGCAGTCGCGTTGGGACAGGGAGCTCCTACAATGAGCAGTTCTTC.

CDR3 sequence (DNA): TGCAGCGTTGAAGAGATGGGGCAGGGGACGGCCCAGTACTTC. Translation gives CSVEEMGQGTAQYF. V and J are TRBV29-1 and TRBJ2-5, with D tentatively TRBD1 (6 bases). Trimming took off 0 bases at V and 9 bases at J, with 17 bases between the two ends. The germline CDR1 and CDR2 sequences are SQVTM and ANQGSEA. This CDR3 has 14 residues.

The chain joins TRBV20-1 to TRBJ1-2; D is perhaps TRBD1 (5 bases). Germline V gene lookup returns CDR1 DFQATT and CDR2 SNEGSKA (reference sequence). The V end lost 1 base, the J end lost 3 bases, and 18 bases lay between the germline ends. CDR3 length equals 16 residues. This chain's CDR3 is CSARAPRWGLDYGYTF. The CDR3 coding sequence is TGCAGTGCTAGAGCCCCCCGGTGGGGCTTAGACTATGGCTACACCTTC.

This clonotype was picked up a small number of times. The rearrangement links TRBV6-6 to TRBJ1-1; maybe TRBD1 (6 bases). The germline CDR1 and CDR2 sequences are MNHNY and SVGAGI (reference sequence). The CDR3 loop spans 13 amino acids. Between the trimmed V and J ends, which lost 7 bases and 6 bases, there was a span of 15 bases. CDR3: CASTYTAGAEAFF. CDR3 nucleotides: TGTGCCAGCACCTACACGGCAGGGGCTGAAGCTTTCTTT.

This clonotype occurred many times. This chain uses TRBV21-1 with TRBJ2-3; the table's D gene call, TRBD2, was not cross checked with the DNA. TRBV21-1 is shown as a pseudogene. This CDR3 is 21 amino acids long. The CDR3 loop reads CASSKVGISSGRLGCTDTQYF. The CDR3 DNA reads TGTGCCAGCAGCAAAGTAGGCATCAGTAGCGGGAGGCTCGGGTGCACAGATACGCAGTATTTT.

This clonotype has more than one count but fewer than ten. In DNA form, the CDR3 reads TGCAGCGTTGGTAACAGTGACACAGATACGCAGTATTTT. It translates to CSVGNSDTDTQYF. V gene TRBV29-1 combines with J gene TRBJ2-3; D is unclear. The CDR3 sequence is 13 residues long. The germline gives CDR1 SQVTM, CDR2 ANQGSEA. V was trimmed by 4 bases and J by 2 bases, leaving 10 bases between them.

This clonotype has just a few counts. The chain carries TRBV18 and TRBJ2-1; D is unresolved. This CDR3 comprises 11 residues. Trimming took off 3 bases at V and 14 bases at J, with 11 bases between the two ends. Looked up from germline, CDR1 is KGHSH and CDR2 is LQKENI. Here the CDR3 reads CASSPGRLEFF. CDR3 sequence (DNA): TGTGCCAGCTCACCGGGAAGGCTAGAGTTCTTC.

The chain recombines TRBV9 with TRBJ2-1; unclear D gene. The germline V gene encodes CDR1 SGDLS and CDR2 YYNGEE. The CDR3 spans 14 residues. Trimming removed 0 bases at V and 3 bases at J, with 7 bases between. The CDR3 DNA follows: TGTGCCAGCAGCGTAGGGTCTAACTACAATGAGCAGTTCTTC. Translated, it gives CASSVGSNYNEQFF.

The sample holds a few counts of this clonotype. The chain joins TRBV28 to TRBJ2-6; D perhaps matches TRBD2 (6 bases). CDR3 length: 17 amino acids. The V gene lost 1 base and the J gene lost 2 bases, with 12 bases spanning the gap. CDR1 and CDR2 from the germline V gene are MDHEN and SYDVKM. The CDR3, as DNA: TGTGCCAGCAGTTTATTAGCAGGGAGGACTGGGGCCAACGTCCTGACTTTC. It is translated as CASSLLAGRTGANVLTF.

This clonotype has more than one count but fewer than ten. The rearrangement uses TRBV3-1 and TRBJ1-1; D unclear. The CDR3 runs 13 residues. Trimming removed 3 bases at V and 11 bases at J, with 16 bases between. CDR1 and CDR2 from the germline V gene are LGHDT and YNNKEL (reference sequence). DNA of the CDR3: TGTGCCAGCAGCCAGGGCGCCGATGTTTCCGCTTTCTTT. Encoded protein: CASSQGADVSAFF.

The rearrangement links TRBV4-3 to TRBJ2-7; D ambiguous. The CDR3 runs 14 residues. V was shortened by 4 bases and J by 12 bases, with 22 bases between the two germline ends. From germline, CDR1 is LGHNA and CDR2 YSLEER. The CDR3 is CASSPELGPATGYF. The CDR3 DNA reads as TGCGCCAGCAGCCCAGAACTGGGCCCCGCGACGGGGTACTTC.

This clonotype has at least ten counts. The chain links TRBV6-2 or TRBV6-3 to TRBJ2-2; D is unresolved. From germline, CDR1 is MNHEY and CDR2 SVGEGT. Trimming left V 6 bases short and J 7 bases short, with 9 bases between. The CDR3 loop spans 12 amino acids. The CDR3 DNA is TGTGCCAGCAGCTCCTTTTTCGGGGAGCTGTTTTTT. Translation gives CASSSFFGELFF.

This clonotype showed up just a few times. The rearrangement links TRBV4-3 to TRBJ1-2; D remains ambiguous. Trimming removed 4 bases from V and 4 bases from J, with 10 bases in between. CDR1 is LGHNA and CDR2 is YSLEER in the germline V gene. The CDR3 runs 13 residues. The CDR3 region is CASSPGRTYGYTF. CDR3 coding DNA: TGCGCCAGCAGCCCAGGACGGACCTATGGCTACACCTTC.

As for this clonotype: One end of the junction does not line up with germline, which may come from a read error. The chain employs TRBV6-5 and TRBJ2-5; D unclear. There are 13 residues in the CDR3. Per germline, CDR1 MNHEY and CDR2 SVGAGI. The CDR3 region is CVSAANWRETQYF. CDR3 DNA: TGTGTCAGCGCCGCGAATTGGCGGGAGACCCAGTACTTC.

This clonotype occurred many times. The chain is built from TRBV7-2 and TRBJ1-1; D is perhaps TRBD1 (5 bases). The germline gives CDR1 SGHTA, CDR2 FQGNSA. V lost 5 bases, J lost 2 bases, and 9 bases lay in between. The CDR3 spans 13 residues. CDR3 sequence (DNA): TGTGCCAGCAGCGACGGGGCAAACACTGAAGCTTTCTTT. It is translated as CASSDGANTEAFF.

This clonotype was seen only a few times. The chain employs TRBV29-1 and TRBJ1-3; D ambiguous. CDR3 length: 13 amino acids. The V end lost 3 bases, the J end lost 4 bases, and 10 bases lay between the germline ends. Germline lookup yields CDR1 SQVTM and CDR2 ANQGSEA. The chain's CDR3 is CSVEAPDGNTIYF. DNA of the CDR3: TGCAGCGTTGAGGCTCCCGACGGAAACACCATATATTTT.

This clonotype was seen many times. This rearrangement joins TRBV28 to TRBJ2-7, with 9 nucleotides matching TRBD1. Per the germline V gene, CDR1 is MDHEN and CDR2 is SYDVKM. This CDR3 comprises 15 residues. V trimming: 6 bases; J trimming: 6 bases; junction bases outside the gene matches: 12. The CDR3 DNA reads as TGTGCCAGCAGCCACGGAGGGACAGGGTGGACCGAGCAGTACTTC. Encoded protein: CASSHGGTGWTEQYF.

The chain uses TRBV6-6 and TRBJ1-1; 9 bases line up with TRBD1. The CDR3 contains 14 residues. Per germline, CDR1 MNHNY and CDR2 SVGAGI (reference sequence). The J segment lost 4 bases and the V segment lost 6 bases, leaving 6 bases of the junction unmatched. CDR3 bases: TGTGCCAGCAGGGGACAGGGATCTCTCACTGAAGCTTTCTTT. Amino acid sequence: CASRGQGSLTEAFF.

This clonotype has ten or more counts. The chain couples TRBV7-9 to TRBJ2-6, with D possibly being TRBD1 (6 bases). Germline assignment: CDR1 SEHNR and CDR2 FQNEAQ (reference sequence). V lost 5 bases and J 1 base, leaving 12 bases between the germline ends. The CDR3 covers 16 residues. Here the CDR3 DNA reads TGTGCCAGCAGCCTACAGGGTGGGTCTGGGGCCAACGTCCTGACTTTC. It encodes CASSLQGGSGANVLTF.

In DNA, the CDR3 is TGTGCCAGCAGTTTATTGACAGGGGTCACTGAAGCTTTCTTT. Encoded protein: CASSLLTGVTEAFF. The rearrangement links TRBV27 to TRBJ1-1; 8 bases are shared with TRBD1. The germline V gene has CDR1 MNHEY and CDR2 SMNVEV (reference sequence). V dropped 1 base and J dropped 4; count of bases not matched to a gene: 2. This CDR3 has 14 residues.

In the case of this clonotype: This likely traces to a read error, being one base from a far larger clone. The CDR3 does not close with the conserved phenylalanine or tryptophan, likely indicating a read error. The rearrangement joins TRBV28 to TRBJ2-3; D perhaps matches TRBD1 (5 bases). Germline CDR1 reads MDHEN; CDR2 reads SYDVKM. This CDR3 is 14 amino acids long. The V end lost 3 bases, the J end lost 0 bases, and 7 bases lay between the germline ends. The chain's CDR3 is CASSFQGSTDTQYS. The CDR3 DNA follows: TGTGCCAGCAGTTTCCAGGGAAGCACAGATACGCAGTATTCT.

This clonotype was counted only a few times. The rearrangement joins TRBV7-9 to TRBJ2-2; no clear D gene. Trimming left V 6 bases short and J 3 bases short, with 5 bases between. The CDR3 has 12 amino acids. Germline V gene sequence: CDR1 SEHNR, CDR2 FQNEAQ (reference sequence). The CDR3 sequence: CASRSHTGELFF. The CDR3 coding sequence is TGTGCCAGCAGGTCCCACACCGGGGAGCTGTTTTTT. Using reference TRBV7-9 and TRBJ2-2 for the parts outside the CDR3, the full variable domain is DTGVSQNPRHKITKRGQNVTFRCDPISEHNRLYWYRQTLGQGPEFLTYFQNEAQLEKSRLLSDRFSAERPKGSFSTLEIQRTEQGDSAMYLCASRSHTGELFFGEGSRLTVL.

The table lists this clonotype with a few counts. The CDR3 reads CASSSHTLTDTQYF. The CDR3 nucleotides read TGTGCCAGCAGTTCCCACACGCTCACAGATACGCAGTATTTT. The chain links TRBV6-2 or TRBV6-3 to TRBJ2-3, with D hard to call. Trimming left V 4 bases short and J 2 bases short, with 10 bases between. Germline CDR1 reads MNHEY; CDR2 reads SVGEGT. The CDR3 runs 14 residues.

The DNA for the CDR3 is TGCAGTGCCCGAGCGGGGGGGGACACAGATACGCAGTATTTT. Protein: CSARAGGDTDTQYF. This sequence joins TRBV20-1 and TRBJ2-3, with 10 bases that match TRBD2. The ends lost 6 bases at V and 2 bases at J; junction bases unmatched: 5. The germline V gene has CDR1 DFQATT and CDR2 SNEGSKA (reference sequence). The CDR3 consists of 14 residues.